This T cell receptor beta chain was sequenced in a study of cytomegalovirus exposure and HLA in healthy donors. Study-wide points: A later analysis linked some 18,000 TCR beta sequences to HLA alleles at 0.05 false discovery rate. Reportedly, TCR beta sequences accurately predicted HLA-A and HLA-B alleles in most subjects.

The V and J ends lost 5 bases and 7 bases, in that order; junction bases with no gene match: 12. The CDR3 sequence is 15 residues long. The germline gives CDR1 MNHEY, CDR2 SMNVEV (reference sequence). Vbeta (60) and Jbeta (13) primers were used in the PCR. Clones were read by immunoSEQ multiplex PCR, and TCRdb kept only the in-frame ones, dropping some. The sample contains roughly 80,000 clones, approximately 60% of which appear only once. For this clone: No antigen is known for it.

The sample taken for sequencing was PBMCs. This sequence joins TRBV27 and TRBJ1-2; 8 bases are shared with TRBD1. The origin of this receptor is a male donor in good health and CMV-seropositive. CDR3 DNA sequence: TGTGCCAGCAGTGCAGCCCGACAGGGGTTGGGTGGCTACACCTTC. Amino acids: CASSAARQGLGGYTF.